Listed below are T cell receptor beta chains from one sample, sequenced in a study of OX40 agonist ivuxolimab in advanced cancers. Using immunoSEQ multiplex PCR, the repertoire was profiled, and TCRdb retains in-frame clones only, with some absent. Among tens of thousands of clones, more than 85% were seen once, and the ten largest hold approximately 6.5%. The material was CD4+ or CD8+ T cells sorted from blood, obtained in a trial of the OX40 agonist ivuxolimab. The receptors here all came from an adult with an advanced solid tumor such as melanoma, head and neck, liver or kidney cancer. Each CDR3 is given with its conserved first and last residue. The D gene is left open where the match is weak. Part of the rows lack a size; the others show once, few, many or a class for expanded clones.

d_call	clone_size	v_call	j_call	cdr3_nt	cdr3_aa
TRBD1	NA	TRBV5-1	TRBJ2-3	TGCGCCAGCAGGAACGGACAGGGAACTAGCACAGATACGCAGTATTTT	CASRNGQGTSTDTQYF
TRBD2	NA	TRBV6-5	TRBJ2-5	TGTGCCAGCAGAGGGACTAGTCGAGAGACCCAGTACTTC	CASRGTSRETQYF
NA	few	TRBV19	TRBJ1-2	TGTGCCAGTAGTCGGCTCGACGGAGCTAACTATGGCTACACCTTC	CASSRLDGANYGYTF
TRBD2	NA	TRBV28	TRBJ2-7	TGTGCCAGCAGTTTAGCGGGAGGGCCCTTGTGCGAGCAGTACTTC	CASSLAGGPLCEQYF
TRBD2	NA	TRBV11-2	TRBJ2-7	TGTGCCAGCAGCTTACTTACTAGCGACTACGAGCAGTACTTC	CASSLLTSDYEQYF
TRBD2	NA	TRBV5-1	TRBJ2-1	TGCGCCAGCAGCTTGGTGGGGCTAGCGGCCAATGAGCAGTTCTTC	CASSLVGLAANEQFF
TRBD2	NA	TRBV6-5	TRBJ2-5	TGTGCCAGCAGAGGTACGGGAGGTGAGACCCAGTACTTC	CASRGTGGETQYF
TRBD2	NA	TRBV6-6	TRBJ2-3	TGTGCCAGCAGACCTGGGGACTCCCCCGGGAGGGATACGCAGTATTTT	CASRPGDSPGRDTQYF
NA	NA	TRBV18	TRBJ2-5	TGTGCCAGCTCACCAGTGGTTGGGGGAGAGACCCAGTACTTC	CASSPVVGGETQYF
TRBD1	NA	TRBV2	TRBJ2-1	TGTGCCAGCACGGAGGGGGGACAGGGCCAGAATGAGCAGTTCTTC	CASTEGGQGQNEQFF
NA	NA	TRBV5-4	TRBJ2-4	TGTGCCAGCAGCTTAGACAAAAACATTCAGTACTTC	CASSLDKNIQYF
TRBD1	once	TRBV5-1	TRBJ2-5	TGCGCCAGCAGCCCGGGACAGGGGGTTAGGGAGACCCAGTACTTC	CASSPGQGVRETQYF
NA	once	TRBV28	TRBJ1-4	TGTGCCAGCATTCCGGGACGGCCCAAAAATGAAAAACTGTTTTTT	CASIPGRPKNEKLFF
NA	NA	TRBV5-7	TRBJ1-1	TGTGCCAGCAGCTTGGCAGTGGCAGGGAAGAACACTGAAGCTTTCTTT	CASSLAVAGKNTEAFF
NA	NA	TRBV5-1	TRBJ2-1	TGCGCCAGCAGCTTACCCACCCTAGGGATGGCAGCTTTCGATGAGCAGTTCTTC	CASSLPTLGMAAFDEQFF
NA	NA	TRBV6-1	TRBJ2-7	TGTGCCAGCACGGCGGGCTACGAGCAGTACTTC	CASTAGYEQYF
TRBD1	once	TRBV6-5	TRBJ1-5	TGTGCCACCCGGGGGGACAGCGTTAATCAGCCCCAGCATTTT	CATRGDSVNQPQHF
NA	few	TRBV2	TRBJ1-5	TGTGCCAGCATGAGAACCTGGAGTCAGCCCCAGCATTTT	CASMRTWSQPQHF
NA	NA	TRBV21-1	TRBJ2-7	TGTGCCAGCAGCAAGACCTCCGGGACTAGCGGGAGGCAGGGGATTTACGAGCAGTACTTC	CASSKTSGTSGRQGIYEQYF
NA	NA	TRBV7-2	TRBJ1-2	TGTGCCAGCAGCTTAGACCCTTTAGGCAGACAAGGCCATGGCTACACCTTC	CASSLDPLGRQGHGYTF
NA	NA	TRBV30	TRBJ2-7	TGTGCCTCAGGCGCTCGTAGCAACGAGCAGTACTTC	CASGARSNEQYF
NA	NA	TRBV7-7	TRBJ2-5	TGTGCCCTTAGGCGTGAGACCCAGTACTTC	CALRRETQYF
NA	once	TRBV4-2	TRBJ1-1	TGTGCCAGCAGCCAAGGGTGGGGGGGGTTGGACACTGAAGCTTTCTTT	CASSQGWGGLDTEAFF
TRBD1	NA	TRBV9	TRBJ2-7	TGTGCCAGCAGCCCCCGGGACAGGGGAGGCTACGAGCAGTACTTC	CASSPRDRGGYEQYF
TRBD1	NA	TRBV5-5	TRBJ2-7	TGTGCCAGCATTAAACAGGGGGCTGGCTACGAGCAGTACTTC	CASIKQGAGYEQYF
TRBD1	NA	TRBV11-3	TRBJ1-5	TGTGCCAGCAGCCCCACAGGGGCTCAGCCCCAGCATTTT	CASSPTGAQPQHF
NA	NA	TRBV2	TRBJ1-5	TGTGCCAGCAGTGAGGGGCAGGTCAATCAGCCCCAGCATTTT	CASSEGQVNQPQHF
NA	NA	TRBV7-2	TRBJ1-1	TGTGCCAGCAGCTTAGCGCTACAGAACACTGAAGCTTTCTTT	CASSLALQNTEAFF
TRBD1	NA	TRBV6-4	TRBJ1-1	TGTGCCAGCAGTGACTCCGGGACAGAGAAAACGGGGAACACTGAAGCTTTCTTT	CASSDSGTEKTGNTEAFF
TRBD2	NA	TRBV6-5	TRBJ2-7	TGTGCCAGCAGTTTCCGGGACGGAGGACTAGGACGGCACTTC	CASSFRDGGLGRHF
NA	NA	TRBV28	TRBJ2-7	TGTGCCAGCAGTTTCCTGGGATCCTACGAGCAGTACTTC	CASSFLGSYEQYF
NA	few	TRBV30	TRBJ1-1	TGTGCCTGGACGGGAGGGATGAACACTGAAGCTTTCTTT	CAWTGGMNTEAFF
NA	NA	TRBV27	TRBJ1-4	TGTGCCAGTGCCAGGGTGTACAATGAAAAACTGTTTTTT	CASARVYNEKLFF
TRBD1	NA	TRBV4-1	TRBJ1-1	TGCGCCAGCAGCCACCCGGGACAGGGTATGAACACTGAAGCTTTCTTT	CASSHPGQGMNTEAFF
NA	NA	TRBV5-1	TRBJ1-1	TGCGCCAGCAGCTCCGGACAGAACGAAGAACGAAGCTTT	CASSSGQNEERSF
TRBD2	NA	TRBV5-6	TRBJ2-1	TGTGCCAGCAGCTTGGAGACTAGCGGGAGTATCCAGTTCTTC	CASSLETSGSIQFF
TRBD1	NA	TRBV30	TRBJ1-6	TGTGCCTTCCGGGACAGGGATAATTCACCCCTCCACTTT	CAFRDRDNSPLHF